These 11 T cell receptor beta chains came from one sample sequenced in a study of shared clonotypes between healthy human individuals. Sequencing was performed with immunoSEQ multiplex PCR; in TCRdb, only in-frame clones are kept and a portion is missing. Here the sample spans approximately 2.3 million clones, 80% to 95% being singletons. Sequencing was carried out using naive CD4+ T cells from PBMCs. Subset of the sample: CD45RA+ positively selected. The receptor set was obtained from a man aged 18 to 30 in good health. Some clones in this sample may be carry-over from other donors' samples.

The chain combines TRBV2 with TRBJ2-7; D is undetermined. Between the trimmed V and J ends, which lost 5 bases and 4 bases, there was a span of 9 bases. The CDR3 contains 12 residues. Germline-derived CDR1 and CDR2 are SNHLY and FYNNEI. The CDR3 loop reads CASSYIVYEQYF. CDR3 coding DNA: TGTGCCAGCAGTTATATAGTGTACGAGCAGTACTTC. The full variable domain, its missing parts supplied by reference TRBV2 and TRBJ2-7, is EPEVTQTPSHQVTQMGQEVILRCVPISNHLYFYWYRQILGQKVEFLVSFYNNEISEKSEIFDDQFSVERPDGSNFTLKIRSTKLEDSAMYFCASSYIVYEQYFGPGTRLTVT.

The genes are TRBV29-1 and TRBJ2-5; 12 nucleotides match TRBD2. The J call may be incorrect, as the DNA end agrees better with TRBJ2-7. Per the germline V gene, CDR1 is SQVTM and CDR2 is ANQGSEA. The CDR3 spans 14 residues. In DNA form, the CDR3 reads TGCAGCGTTACGACTAGCGGGAGTTCGTACGAGCAGTACTTC. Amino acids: CSVTTSGSSYEQYF.

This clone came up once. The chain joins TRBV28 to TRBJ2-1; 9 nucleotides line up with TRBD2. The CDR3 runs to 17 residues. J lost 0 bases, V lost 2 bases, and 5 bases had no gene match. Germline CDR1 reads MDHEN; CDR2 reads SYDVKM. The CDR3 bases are TGTGCCAGCAGTTTAGCTAGCGGGGCTTCCTCCTACAATGAGCAGTTCTTC. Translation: CASSLASGASSYNEQFF.

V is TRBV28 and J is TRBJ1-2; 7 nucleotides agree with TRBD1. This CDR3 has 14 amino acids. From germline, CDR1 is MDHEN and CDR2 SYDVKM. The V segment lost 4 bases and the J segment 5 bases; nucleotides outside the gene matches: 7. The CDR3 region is CASSSIQTGYGYTF. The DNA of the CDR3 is TGTGCCAGCAGTTCTATCCAGACAGGGTATGGCTACACCTTC.

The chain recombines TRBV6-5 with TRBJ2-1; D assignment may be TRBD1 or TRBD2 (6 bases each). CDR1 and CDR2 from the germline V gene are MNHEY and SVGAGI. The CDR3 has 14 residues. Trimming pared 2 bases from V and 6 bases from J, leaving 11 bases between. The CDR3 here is CASSYDRRVNEQFF. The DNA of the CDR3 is TGTGCCAGCAGTTACGACAGGAGGGTCAATGAGCAGTTCTTC.

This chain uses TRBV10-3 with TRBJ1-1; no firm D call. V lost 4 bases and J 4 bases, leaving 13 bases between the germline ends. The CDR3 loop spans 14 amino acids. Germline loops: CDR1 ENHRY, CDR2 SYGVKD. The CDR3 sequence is CAISVPGGITEAFF. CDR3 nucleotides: TGTGCCATCAGTGTTCCAGGAGGAATCACTGAAGCTTTCTTT.

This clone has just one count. In DNA form, the CDR3 reads TGTGCCAGCAGCTTAGGCGGCGTGGCAGCGCCCGGGGAGCTGTTTTTT. This gives the protein CASSLGGVAAPGELFF. The V and J genes are TRBV7-8 and TRBJ2-2, with unresolved D. Germline-derived CDR1 and CDR2 are SGHVS and FQNEAQ. Trimming pared 1 base from V and 6 bases from J, leaving 15 bases between. This CDR3 has 16 residues.

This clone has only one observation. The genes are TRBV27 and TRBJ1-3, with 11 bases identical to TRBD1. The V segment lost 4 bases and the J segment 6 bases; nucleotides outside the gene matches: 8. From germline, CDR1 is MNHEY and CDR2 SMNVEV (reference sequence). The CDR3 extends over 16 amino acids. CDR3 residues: CASSSGTGGPLNTIYF. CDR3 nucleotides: TGTGCCAGCAGTTCAGGGACAGGGGGGCCTTTAAACACCATATATTTT.

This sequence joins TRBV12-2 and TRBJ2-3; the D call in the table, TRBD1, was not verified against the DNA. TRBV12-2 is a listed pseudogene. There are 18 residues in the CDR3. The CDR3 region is CASRLCIQGRRSTDTQYF. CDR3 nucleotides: TGTGCAAGTCGCTTATGTATCCAGGGCAGAAGGAGCACAGATACGCAGTATTTT.

The CDR3 spells CASSPIQGASYNEQFF. The CDR3 coding sequence is TGTGCCAGCTCACCAATACAGGGGGCTTCCTACAATGAGCAGTTCTTC. The gene calls are TRBV18 and TRBJ2-1, with 9 bases aligning to TRBD1. V shed 2 bases, J shed 1 base, and the junction held 3 bases outside the gene matches. The CDR3 runs 16 residues. Per the germline V gene, CDR1 is KGHSH and CDR2 is LQKENI.

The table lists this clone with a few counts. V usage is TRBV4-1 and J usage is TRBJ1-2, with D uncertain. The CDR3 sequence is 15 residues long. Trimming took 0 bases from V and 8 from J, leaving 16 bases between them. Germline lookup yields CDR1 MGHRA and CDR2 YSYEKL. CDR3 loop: CASSQDWEFSLGYTF. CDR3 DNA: TGCGCCAGCAGCCAAGATTGGGAGTTCTCCCTGGGCTACACCTTC.